The next 21 T cell receptor beta chains were all read from a single sample in a study of blood T cell repertoires in COVID-19. Clones were sequenced by immunoSEQ multiplex PCR, and TCRdb holds only the in-frame ones, with some missing. The sample has 300,000 to 400,000 clones, around 89% seen once. Sequencing used PBMCs or T cells enriched from blood (not recorded which). The receptors were gathered from a woman aged 25-40 years with acute COVID-19.

The chain recombines TRBV7-6 with TRBJ2-7, with D possibly being TRBD1 (5 bases). V was trimmed by 6 bases and J by 2 bases, leaving 17 bases between them. Looked up from germline, CDR1 is SGHVS and CDR2 is FNYEAQ. The CDR3 is 15 residues long. As DNA, the CDR3 is TGTGCCAGCAGTCGTCACAGGACCCTTACCTACGAGCAGTACTTC. It encodes CASSRHRTLTYEQYF.

The chain carries TRBV6-6 and TRBJ2-1, with D unresolved. V dropped 5 bases and J dropped 5 bases, with 16 bases sitting between them. The CDR3 consists of 15 residues. The germline V gene has CDR1 MNHNY and CDR2 SVGAGI (reference sequence). The CDR3 coding sequence is TGTGCCAGCAGTGACCACAACGACTGGAACAATGAGCAGTTCTTC. Translated: CASSDHNDWNNEQFF.

This clone has only a few counts. V is TRBV5-1 and J is TRBJ2-2; 7 bases map to TRBD1. V was clipped by 3 bases and J by 6 bases; unmatched bases: 8. Germline V gene sequence: CDR1 SGHRS, CDR2 YFSETQ. The CDR3 length is 15 residues. The CDR3 reads CASSWAGTEAGELFF. DNA of the CDR3: TGCGCCAGCAGCTGGGCCGGGACAGAGGCCGGGGAGCTGTTTTTT.

In its sample, this clone was seen a few times. The chain recombines TRBV5-1 with TRBJ2-7; D possibly corresponds to TRBD1 (6 bases). Looked up from germline, CDR1 is SGHRS and CDR2 is YFSETQ. Trimming pared 4 bases from V and 3 bases from J, leaving 23 bases between. The CDR3 totals 17 residues. CDR3: CASSLIPDSEGVYEQYF. The CDR3 region has the DNA TGCGCCAGCAGCCTGATACCGGACAGCGAGGGGGTCTACGAGCAGTACTTC.

This rearrangement joins TRBV6-4 to TRBJ1-1; D is perhaps TRBD1 (6 bases). CDR3 size: 15 residues. V lost 4 bases, J lost 1 base, and 13 bases lay in between. The germline CDR1 and CDR2 sequences are MRHNA and SNTAGT. This chain's CDR3 is CASSVHRERNTEAFF. Here the CDR3 DNA reads TGTGCCAGCAGTGTTCACAGGGAACGGAACACTGAAGCTTTCTTT.

The table lists this clone with a count of one. The CDR3 coding sequence is TGTGCCAGTAGTATGATAACAGGGGGTAAGGAAAAACTGTTTTTT. Residues: CASSMITGGKEKLFF. The chain recombines TRBV19 with TRBJ1-4; 8 bases fit TRBD1. CDR3 length: 15 amino acids. Trimming at V came to 3 bases and at J to 8 bases, leaving 8 bases not matched to a gene. Germline CDR1 LNHDA, CDR2 SQIVND (reference sequence).

This sequence joins TRBV5-1 and TRBJ2-7, with 7 bases lining up with TRBD1. The length of the CDR3 is 16 residues. After removal of 4 bases from V and 0 bases from J, the junction contained 10 bases not matched to a gene. Germline V CDR1 and CDR2: SGHRS, YFSETQ. The CDR3 nucleotides are TGCGCCAGCAGCGTAGGACAGGCGGCTGGCTCCTACGAGCAGTACTTC. Protein sequence: CASSVGQAAGSYEQYF.

This clone was seen only once. This rearrangement joins TRBV7-9 to TRBJ2-1; 7 bases match TRBD1. With V trimmed by 6 bases and J by 2 bases, 13 bases remained unmatched. Germline V gives CDR1 SEHNR, CDR2 FQNEAQ (reference sequence). This CDR3 is built from 17 residues. CDR3 nucleotide sequence: TGTGCCAGCAGGTCAAACAGGGGCCCCCAAGCCTACAATGAGCAGTTCTTC. It is translated as CASRSNRGPQAYNEQFF.

The rearrangement joins TRBV2 to TRBJ2-1, with 8 bases aligning to TRBD2. The germline V gene encodes CDR1 SNHLY and CDR2 FYNNEI. The V gene end was trimmed by 5 bases and the J gene end by 3 bases; junction bases not matched to a gene: 6. This CDR3 region has 15 residues. CDR3 amino acids: CASSPGGILYNEQFF. In DNA, the CDR3 is TGTGCCAGCAGTCCGGGGGGGATTCTCTACAATGAGCAGTTCTTC.

The V gene is TRBV6-4, the J gene TRBJ1-1; 7 nucleotides align to TRBD1. After removal of 4 bases from V and 7 bases from J, the junction contained 9 bases not matched to a gene. CDR3 length: 14 residues. Germline V gives CDR1 MRHNA, CDR2 SNTAGT. The CDR3 region has the DNA TGTGCCAGCAGTGCGGGACAGCTGAACGGTGAAGCTTTCTTT. The encoded protein is CASSAGQLNGEAFF.

This clone was counted between two and nine times. This chain uses TRBV9 with TRBJ2-1, with 10 bases that match TRBD1. Looked up from germline, CDR1 is SGDLS and CDR2 is YYNGEE. V lost 9 bases and J lost 2; bases outside the gene matches: 14. This CDR3 comprises 17 residues. This CDR3 is CATPSARTGGPYNEQFF. In DNA, the CDR3 is TGTGCCACCCCCAGTGCGAGGACAGGGGGTCCCTACAATGAGCAGTTCTTC.

V gene TRBV27 combines with J gene TRBJ1-2, with D maybe TRBD1 (6 bases). V gave up 2 bases and J gave up 4 bases, with 11 bases separating them. CDR1 is MNHEY and CDR2 is SMNVEV in the germline V gene (reference sequence). The CDR3 runs to 14 residues. The CDR3 DNA reads as TGTGCCAGCAGTTTACGGGAGGGGGGCTATGGCTACACCTTC. As protein: CASSLREGGYGYTF.

The gene calls are TRBV5-4 and TRBJ1-2, with D perhaps matching TRBD1 (6 bases). This CDR3 region has 14 residues. The V end lost 2 bases, the J end lost 5 bases, and 13 bases lay between the germline ends. Germline assignment: CDR1 SGHNT and CDR2 YYREEE (reference sequence). DNA of the CDR3: TGTGCCAGCAGCTTAACGGGGGGCGGGTATGGCTACACCTTC. Translated, it gives CASSLTGGGYGYTF.

The rearrangement uses TRBV14 and TRBJ1-2, with 7 positions matching TRBD1. Per the germline V gene, CDR1 is SGHDN and CDR2 is FVKESK. Trimming removed 4 bases from V and 8 bases from J; junction bases left unmatched: 16. This CDR3 region has 16 residues. CDR3 sequence (DNA): TGTGCCAGCAGCCCTGGGCATCCTAAGGGGGCCTACGGCTACACCTTC. It encodes CASSPGHPKGAYGYTF.

V is TRBV10-2 and J is TRBJ2-4; no reliable D call. The CDR3 has 14 amino acids. Trimming stripped 4 bases from V and 0 bases from J, with 7 bases between. Germline V lookup: CDR1 WSHSY, CDR2 SAAADI. The CDR3 loop is CASSGALAKNIQYF. The CDR3 region has the DNA TGCGCCAGCAGTGGGGCCTTAGCCAAAAACATTCAGTACTTC.

The gene calls are TRBV9 and TRBJ2-5; 8 bases fit TRBD2. CDR1 and CDR2 from the germline V gene are SGDLS and YYNGEE. The CDR3 contains 14 residues. V dropped 4 bases and J dropped 0; count of bases not matched to a gene: 2. This CDR3 reads CASSPRGDQETQYF. The CDR3 nucleotides read TGTGCCAGCAGCCCGCGGGGGGACCAAGAGACCCAGTACTTC.

The chain carries TRBV10-3 and TRBJ1-2; 7 bases line up with TRBD1. Looked up from germline, CDR1 is ENHRY and CDR2 is SYGVKD. After removal of 2 bases from V and 6 bases from J, the junction contained 9 bases not matched to a gene. This CDR3 is built from 15 residues. The CDR3 sequence is CAISEQTGWEDGYTF. CDR3 bases: TGTGCCATCAGTGAGCAGACAGGGTGGGAGGATGGCTACACCTTC.

The rearrangement uses TRBV5-6 and TRBJ2-5; 12 bases are a match to TRBD2. The CDR3 has 18 residues. V shed 2 bases, J shed 0 bases, and the junction held 8 bases outside the gene matches. The germline CDR1 and CDR2 sequences are SGHDT and YYEEEE. This chain's CDR3 is CASSFLWTSGDHQETQYF. The CDR3 DNA reads TGTGCCAGCAGCTTTTTATGGACTAGCGGGGACCACCAAGAGACCCAGTACTTC.

The table lists this clone with a few counts. V is TRBV5-1 and J is TRBJ1-2; 9 bases are a match to TRBD1. This CDR3 region has 16 residues. Germline assignment: CDR1 SGHRS and CDR2 YFSETQ. V shed 4 bases, J shed 3 bases, and the junction held 10 bases outside the gene matches. CDR3 residues: CASSKPPGQGDYGYTF. CDR3 in DNA: TGCGCCAGCAGCAAACCCCCGGGACAGGGAGACTATGGCTACACCTTC.

The rearrangement joins TRBV24-1 to TRBJ1-1; no clear D gene. Trimming took off 9 bases at V and 0 bases at J, with 10 bases between the two ends. Germline CDR1 KGHDR, CDR2 SFDVKD. This CDR3 contains 13 residues. In DNA, the CDR3 is TGTGCCACCCGTAGCCTCTTGAACACTGAAGCTTTCTTT. Protein sequence: CATRSLLNTEAFF.

This clone was observed a single time. V and J are TRBV27 and TRBJ1-4; TRBD1 is a possible D gene (5 bases). The CDR3 consists of 13 residues. Germline V gives CDR1 MNHEY, CDR2 SMNVEV (reference sequence). V was shortened by 11 bases and J by 8 bases, with 18 bases between the two germline ends. As DNA, the CDR3 is TGTGCCCGCCTCAGGCAGGGTGAAGAAAAACTGTTTTTT. Protein product: CARLRQGEEKLFF.